The source of this T cell receptor beta chain is a study of T cells after somatic rescue of genetic block. V lost 0 bases, J lost 4 bases, and 19 bases stayed unmatched. The CDR3 has 19 amino acids. Germline values: CDR1 SGDLS, CDR2 YYNGEE. Clones were sequenced by immunoSEQ multiplex PCR, and TCRdb holds only the in-frame ones, with some missing. The repertoire consists of tens of thousands of clones, with 80% to 90% occurring once and the leading ten covering more than 1.5%. The J gene is TRBJ2-7, the V gene TRBV9; 7 bases fit TRBD1. Input material: peripheral blood mononuclear cells (PBMCs). The receptor's source is a woman aged 18-35 years. Here the CDR3 reads CASSVDEGGGLMGRYEQYF. The CDR3 coding sequence is TGTGCCAGCAGCGTAGATGAAGGGGGCGGTTTAATGGGCAGATACGAGCAGTACTTC.